Below, 4 T cell receptor beta chains from the same sample are listed, as sequenced in a study of cytomegalovirus exposure and HLA in healthy donors. Amplification used 60 Vbeta primers and 13 Jbeta primers. This table comes from immunoSEQ multiplex PCR, and its TCRdb copy is limited to in-frame clones, with some not included. The sample lists about 170,000 clones; roughly 80% were seen once. Sequenced input: PBMCs. These receptors originate from a male donor in good health and CMV-seronegative.

This sequence joins TRBV11-2 and TRBJ1-3; D is uncertain. From germline, CDR1 is SGHAT and CDR2 FQNNGV. The CDR3 length is 13 residues. Trimming left V 3 bases short and J 7 bases short, with 10 bases between. CDR3 sequence reads: CASSFGEANTIYF. DNA for the CDR3: TGTGCCAGCAGCTTTGGTGAGGCGAACACCATATATTTT.

V gene TRBV9 combines with J gene TRBJ1-1; TRBD1 aligns across 7 bases. The CDR3 loop spans 15 amino acids. In germline, CDR1 is SGDLS, CDR2 YYNGEE. V was clipped by 5 bases and J by 0 bases; unmatched bases: 7. The CDR3 protein is CASSKGQRMNTEAFF. The CDR3, as DNA: TGTGCCAGCAGTAAGGGACAGAGGATGAACACTGAAGCTTTCTTT.

The genes are TRBV7-9 and TRBJ1-2, with 8 bases fitting TRBD1. The CDR3 covers 15 residues. Germline values: CDR1 SEHNR, CDR2 FQNEAQ (reference sequence). The V segment lost 0 bases and the J segment 5 bases; nucleotides outside the gene matches: 5. CDR3 sequence (DNA): TGTGCCAGCAGCTTAGCCGCAGGGGGCAGGTATGGCTACACCTTC. As protein: CASSLAAGGRYGYTF.

V gene TRBV19 combines with J gene TRBJ2-3; 9 nucleotides align to TRBD1. The CDR3 spans 17 residues. In germline, CDR1 is LNHDA, CDR2 SQIVND (reference sequence). V trimming: 0 bases; J trimming: 4 bases; junction bases outside the gene matches: 8. The CDR3 reads CASSIDPSGQGADTQYF. The CDR3 DNA follows: TGTGCCAGTAGTATAGATCCCTCGGGACAGGGTGCAGATACGCAGTATTTT.